The 29 T cell receptor beta chains in this list originate from one sample, sequenced in a study of cytomegalovirus exposure and HLA in healthy donors. The repertoire was sequenced with immunoSEQ multiplex PCR; TCRdb's copy has only in-frame clones and lacks some. Altogether over 120,000 clones are present, around 90% being singletons, with the ten largest covering around 5.9%. Sequenced sample: PBMCs. All receptors come from a woman aged 25 to 45 in good health and CMV-seropositive.

The CDR3 DNA reads TGTGCCAGCGGAAGGGACAGGGTACCTGGAAACACCATATATTTT. Its protein is CASGRDRVPGNTIYF. J is TRBJ1-3 and V is TRBV6-1; TRBD1 agrees at 9 bases. CDR3 size: 15 residues. Trimming cost V 8 bases and J 2 bases; bases outside gene matches: 7. Per the germline V gene, CDR1 is MNHNS and CDR2 is SASEGT.

This chain links TRBV27 with TRBJ1-6, with unresolved D. The CDR3 has 15 residues. Germline loops: CDR1 MNHEY, CDR2 SMNVEV (reference sequence). Trimming cost V 6 bases and J 2 bases, with 11 bases left between them. CDR3 region: CASRLNRPYNSPLHF. Written as DNA, the CDR3 is TGTGCCAGCAGACTAAATCGGCCCTATAATTCACCCCTCCACTTT.

The V gene is TRBV5-1, the J gene TRBJ2-7, with 7 bases matching TRBD2. J was trimmed by 5 bases and V by 3 bases; bases with no gene match: 14. There are 16 residues in the CDR3. Germline V lookup: CDR1 SGHRS, CDR2 YFSETQ. The DNA of the CDR3 is TGCGCCAGCAGCTCACCCTCGGGCGGGGGTCCGGACGAGCAGTACTTC. Amino acids: CASSSPSGGGPDEQYF.

DNA for the CDR3: TGTGCCACCAGCGTAGCGGAGGTCACAGATACGCAGTATTTT. Protein product: CATSVAEVTDTQYF. The chain carries TRBV15 and TRBJ2-3, with a weak D call TRBD2 (6 bases). Trimming left V 5 bases short and J 2 bases short, with 11 bases between. The CDR3 has 14 residues. From germline, CDR1 is LNHNV and CDR2 YYDKDF (reference sequence).

This chain uses TRBV29-1 with TRBJ2-3; 9 bases line up with TRBD2. Germline V lookup: CDR1 SQVTM, CDR2 ANQGSEA. V was pared by 3 bases and J by 3 bases, with 1 base of the junction left unmatched. There are 13 residues in the CDR3. CDR3 bases: TGCAGCGTTGACCTAGCGGGGACAGATACGCAGTATTTT. Its translation is CSVDLAGTDTQYF.

The CDR3 bases are TGTGCCAGCAGCATACAGGGAACCTACGAGCAGTACTTC. As protein: CASSIQGTYEQYF. The chain links TRBV2 to TRBJ2-7, with D perhaps TRBD1 (6 bases). The CDR3 sequence is 13 residues long. The V gene lost 6 bases and the J gene lost 2 bases, with 11 bases spanning the gap. Germline CDR1 is SNHLY and CDR2 is FYNNEI.

The rearrangement uses TRBV6-5 and TRBJ2-2, with 9 bases fitting TRBD1. Germline loops: CDR1 MNHEY, CDR2 SVGAGI. V shed 2 bases, J shed 7 bases, and the junction held 8 bases outside the gene matches. There are 16 residues in the CDR3. In nucleotides, the CDR3 is TGTGCCAGCAGTTACCAGGGGACAGGGTTACGCGGGGAGCTGTTTTTT. Translating it yields CASSYQGTGLRGELFF.

The chain employs TRBV5-8 and TRBJ2-2, with a tentative D call TRBD1 (6 bases). Germline V gene sequence: CDR1 SGHTS, CDR2 YDEGEE. V was trimmed by 4 bases and J by 0 bases, leaving 13 bases between them. The CDR3 is 16 amino acids. The CDR3 sequence is CASSRLGAPNTGELFF. Written as DNA, the CDR3 is TGTGCCAGCAGCCGTCTGGGGGCGCCGAACACCGGGGAGCTGTTTTTT.

This sequence joins TRBV5-1 and TRBJ2-7, with D perhaps TRBD2 (5 bases). The germline V gene has CDR1 SGHRS and CDR2 YFSETQ. Trimming left V 4 bases short and J 4 bases short, with 6 bases between. The CDR3 contains 11 residues. The CDR3 reads CASSRGYEQYF. The CDR3 nucleotides read TGCGCCAGCAGCCGGGGATACGAGCAGTACTTC.

J is TRBJ2-1 and V is TRBV10-3; perhaps TRBD2 as D (5 bases). Trimming removed 2 bases from V and 0 bases from J, with 11 bases in between. CDR1 ENHRY and CDR2 SYGVKD come from the germline V gene. The CDR3 loop spans 16 amino acids. The CDR3 protein is CAISEASRSSYNEQFF. Written as DNA, the CDR3 is TGTGCCATCAGTGAGGCTAGCCGAAGCTCCTACAATGAGCAGTTCTTC.

The rearrangement joins TRBV7-2 to TRBJ2-1, with 8 bases identical to TRBD2. CDR3 length: 13 amino acids. The trim removed 3 bases at V and 10 bases at J, leaving 5 bases unmatched. Germline lookup yields CDR1 SGHTA and CDR2 FQGNSA. The CDR3 protein is CASSFGLAVEQFF. In DNA, the CDR3 is TGTGCCAGCAGCTTCGGACTAGCTGTAGAGCAGTTCTTC.

The gene calls are TRBV9 and TRBJ2-3; possibly TRBD2 for D (5 bases). This CDR3 region has 15 residues. V was shortened by 0 bases and J by 0 bases, with 8 bases between the two germline ends. CDR1 and CDR2 from the germline V gene are SGDLS and YYNGEE. The CDR3 loop reads CASSVGERSTDTQYF. CDR3 nucleotides: TGTGCCAGCAGCGTAGGGGAGCGCAGCACAGATACGCAGTATTTT.

About this clone: The germline gene is not matched at one end of the junction; a read error may be the cause. The rearrangement uses TRBV19 and TRBJ2-1; D is uncertain. Germline assignment: CDR1 LNHDA and CDR2 SQIVND (reference sequence). This CDR3 has 14 residues. CDR3 region: CASSIAASSNEQFF. CDR3 DNA: TGTGCCAGTAGTATTGCCGCGTCCTCCAATGAGCAGTTCTTC.

J is TRBJ2-1 and V is TRBV10-3; D not resolved. Germline-derived CDR1 and CDR2 are ENHRY and SYGVKD. This CDR3 region has 12 residues. V lost 5 bases to trimming and J lost 7 bases, with 9 bases between them. DNA of the CDR3: TGTGCCATCAGTCCCTTCGAGAATGAGCAGTTCTTC. Translating it yields CAISPFENEQFF.

This chain links TRBV5-6 with TRBJ2-5; unclear D gene. CDR1 SGHDT and CDR2 YYEEEE come from the germline V gene. CDR3 length: 13 residues. The V end was cut by 7 bases, the J end by 5 bases, with 15 bases between. CDR3 sequence reads: CASEARVRETQYF. The CDR3 region has the DNA TGTGCCAGCGAGGCCCGGGTTAGGGAGACCCAGTACTTC.

The rearrangement links TRBV28 to TRBJ2-5; 14 bases align to TRBD2. Germline V CDR1 and CDR2: MDHEN, SYDVKM. V trimming: 3 bases; J trimming: 1 base; junction bases outside the gene matches: 1. The CDR3 sequence is 16 residues long. The CDR3 DNA follows: TGTGCCAGCAGTTTGGGGACTAGCGGGGGCCAAGAGACCCAGTACTTC. Its protein is CASSLGTSGGQETQYF.

This chain links TRBV5-1 with TRBJ2-1; D is unclear. CDR1 is SGHRS and CDR2 is YFSETQ in the germline V gene. The CDR3 is 13 amino acids. Trimming cost V 1 base and J 9 bases, with 11 bases left between them. The CDR3 DNA follows: TGCGCCAGCAGCTTGAGCGCCGGAGCTGAGCAGTTCTTC. Translated, it gives CASSLSAGAEQFF.

The CDR3 region is CASSLLDRGYNEQFF. DNA for the CDR3: TGTGCCAGCAGTTTATTGGACAGGGGCTACAATGAGCAGTTCTTC. V is TRBV28 and J is TRBJ2-1; 9 bases align to TRBD1. This CDR3 spans 15 amino acids. Germline CDR1 reads MDHEN; CDR2 reads SYDVKM. V was clipped by 1 base and J by 3 bases; unmatched bases: 1.

This clone was picked up a small number of times. The CDR3 is CAISALQTEAFF. Here the CDR3 DNA reads TGTGCCATCAGTGCCTTACAGACTGAAGCTTTCTTT. The chain has TRBV10-3 and TRBJ1-1; no clear D gene. Trimming took off 4 bases at V and 5 bases at J, with 8 bases between the two ends. The germline V gene encodes CDR1 ENHRY and CDR2 SYGVKD. CDR3 size: 12 residues.

The chain employs TRBV2 and TRBJ1-6; 7 nucleotides match TRBD1. The CDR3 consists of 14 residues. The J segment lost 8 bases and the V segment lost 3 bases, leaving 4 bases of the junction unmatched. Germline V CDR1 and CDR2: SNHLY, FYNNEI. CDR3 loop: CASSDRTGHSPLHF. Written as DNA, the CDR3 is TGTGCCAGCAGTGATCGGACAGGTCATTCACCCCTCCACTTT.

The chain has TRBV28 and TRBJ2-3; D ambiguous. The CDR3 runs 11 residues. Germline CDR1 is MDHEN and CDR2 is SYDVKM. V lost 8 bases to trimming and J lost 1 base, with 4 bases between them. CDR3 DNA sequence: TGTGCCAGCGTCGGCACAGATACGCAGTATTTT. This gives the protein CASVGTDTQYF.

This chain links TRBV28 with TRBJ1-4; TRBD1 agrees at 7 bases. This CDR3 has 16 amino acids. Germline CDR1 and CDR2: MDHEN and SYDVKM. The junction had 11 bases not matched to a gene; V was cut back by 6 bases and J by 4 bases. In nucleotides, the CDR3 is TGTGCCAGCAGCCCCGTGAGGGACAGTCTTAATGAAAAACTGTTTTTT. Translated, it gives CASSPVRDSLNEKLFF.

The rearrangement links TRBV28 to TRBJ1-2; 10 bases agree with TRBD1. Per germline, CDR1 MDHEN and CDR2 SYDVKM. This CDR3 is built from 17 residues. The V gene end was trimmed by 6 bases and the J gene end by 0 bases; junction bases not matched to a gene: 10. The CDR3: CASSSTGTGDPNYGYTF. For the CDR3, the DNA is TGTGCCAGCAGCTCAACCGGGACAGGGGACCCTAACTATGGCTACACCTTC.

The chain joins TRBV9 to TRBJ1-1; no clear D. V lost 0 bases, J lost 5 bases, and 11 bases lay in between. The CDR3 spans 14 residues. The germline V gene has CDR1 SGDLS and CDR2 YYNGEE. CDR3 in amino acids: CASSVAMVGTEAFF. The CDR3 DNA is TGTGCCAGCAGCGTAGCCATGGTCGGTACTGAAGCTTTCTTT.

This chain uses TRBV11-2 with TRBJ2-7, with D possibly matching TRBD1 (8 bases). Germline V gene data show CDR1 as SGHAT and CDR2 as FQNNGV. The CDR3 runs to 15 residues. The germline V and J ends were trimmed by 5 bases and 5 bases, with 19 bases remaining between them. The CDR3 region has the DNA TGTGCCAGCAGCGACGCACAGGGGGGGGATCACGAGCAGTACTTC. It specifies CASSDAQGGDHEQYF.

This clone was counted once. The V gene is TRBV7-8, the J gene TRBJ2-1, with 12 bases lining up with TRBD2. The CDR3 covers 18 residues. After removal of 4 bases from V and 0 bases from J, the junction contained 7 bases not matched to a gene. The germline CDR1 and CDR2 sequences are SGHVS and FQNEAQ. CDR3 DNA sequence: TGTGCCAGCAGCTCCCCGGGACTAGCGGGCGGCTCCTACAATGAGCAGTTCTTC. Protein: CASSSPGLAGGSYNEQFF.

This chain uses TRBV7-2 with TRBJ1-1; D perhaps matches TRBD1 (5 bases). CDR1 is SGHTA and CDR2 is FQGNSA in the germline V gene. V lost 1 base and J lost 7, with 13 bases in between. This CDR3 is 14 amino acids long. The CDR3 nucleotides read TGTGCCAGCAGCTTAGGTCCCAGGGTTAATGAAGCTTTCTTT. Translation: CASSLGPRVNEAFF.

The sample holds one count of this clone. V is TRBV6-1 and J is TRBJ2-7; 8 bases agree with TRBD1. Per germline, CDR1 MNHNS and CDR2 SASEGT. The V segment lost 2 bases and the J segment 5 bases; nucleotides outside the gene matches: 11. The CDR3 has 16 residues. The CDR3 bases are TGTGCCAGCAGTGAAACCGGGACAGGCTTATCCCACGAGCAGTACTTC. This translates into CASSETGTGLSHEQYF.

This clone appeared a single time. The gene calls are TRBV29-1 and TRBJ2-1; 8 bases fit TRBD2. V dropped 7 bases and J dropped 0; count of bases not matched to a gene: 8. The CDR3 contains 15 residues. From germline, CDR1 is SQVTM and CDR2 ANQGSEA. Here the CDR3 DNA reads TGCAGCGCCGCGGGAGGACGGAGCTCCTACAATGAGCAGTTCTTC. It specifies CSAAGGRSSYNEQFF.